This record looks at one TCR beta chain sequence and its context. This sequence may be a read error, since a much larger clone differs from it by one base. This sample was taken from a study of blood T cells in healthy people across ages. Using a J-beta primer mix together with a sample-barcoded 5' primer, a second PCR was run for roughly 7 to 12 cycles. TCRdb re-called the 5' RACE reads with MiXCR, one entry per CDR3 protein. Of hundreds of thousands of distinct CDR3 sequences listed, about 37% are singletons. Germline V gene sequence: CDR1 ENHRY, CDR2 SYGVKD. This CDR3 has 14 residues. Trimming took 7 bases from V and 0 from J, leaving 11 bases between them.

The J gene is TRBJ2-3, the V gene TRBV10-3; perhaps D is TRBD1 or TRBD2 (5 bases each). Source material: blood. The TCR comes from a young man in good health. CDR3 protein: CAIMGRGSTDTQYF. The CDR3 nucleotides read TGTGCCATCATGGGACGAGGGAGCACAGATACGCAGTATTTT.